Below are 28 T cell receptor beta chains sequenced from a single sample in a study of blood T cell repertoires in COVID-19. Profiling relied on immunoSEQ multiplex PCR, and the TCRdb table lists in-frame clones only, not all of them. In the table there are a few hundred thousand clones, 85% to 90% of which are singletons. The sample comprised PBMCs or T cells enriched from blood (not recorded which). Receptor source: a young woman who had recovered from COVID-19.

The V call is TRBV5-5, the J call TRBJ1-4; 10 bases fit TRBD1. V shed 9 bases, J shed 4 bases, and the junction held 3 bases outside the gene matches. The length of the CDR3 is 13 residues. Germline V CDR1 and CDR2: SGHKS, YYEKEE (reference sequence). The CDR3 nucleotides read TGTGCCATGGACAGGGGGATTAATGAAAAACTGTTTTTT. This gives the protein CAMDRGINEKLFF.

The J gene is TRBJ1-2, the V gene TRBV7-9; D is undetermined. In germline, CDR1 is SEHNR, CDR2 FQNEAQ (reference sequence). The CDR3 spans 15 residues. Trimming pared 3 bases from V and 7 bases from J, leaving 18 bases between. The CDR3 DNA reads as TGTGCCAGCAGCTTCACTCCGGGAGGAGGCTTTGGCTACACCTTC. It codes for CASSFTPGGGFGYTF. Full variable domain (missing parts from reference TRBV7-9 and TRBJ1-2): DTGVSQNPRHKITKRGQNVTFRCDPISEHNRLYWYRQTLGQGPEFLTYFQNEAQLEKSRLLSDRFSAERPKGSFSTLEIQRTEQGDSAMYLCASSFTPGGGFGYTFGSGTRLTVV.

The chain employs TRBV10-2 and TRBJ1-4, with TRBD1 as a possible D gene (5 bases). Trimming shortened V by 3 bases and J by 0 bases, and 8 bases separated the two germline ends. The V gene's germline CDR1 is WSHSY and CDR2 SAAADI. The CDR3 has 15 amino acids. The CDR3 DNA is TGCGCCAGCAGTGAAAGCAGGGCAACTAATGAAAAACTGTTTTTT. As protein: CASSESRATNEKLFF.

This clone was recorded once. This chain links TRBV6-5 with TRBJ2-5; 11 bases are shared with TRBD1. This CDR3 has 14 amino acids. CDR1 is MNHEY, CDR2 SVGAGI, per germline. Trimming cost V 6 bases and J 4 bases; bases outside gene matches: 4. CDR3 region: CASRRTGGGETQYF. The CDR3 DNA reads TGTGCCAGCAGACGGACAGGGGGCGGAGAGACCCAGTACTTC.

V usage is TRBV14 and J usage is TRBJ1-4; maybe TRBD1 (5 bases). The germline V gene has CDR1 SGHDN and CDR2 FVKESK. Trimming removed 2 bases from V and 15 bases from J, with 13 bases in between. This CDR3 contains 12 residues. CDR3 nucleotides: TGTGCCAGCAGCCAAATGGGGGGTCAAATGTTTTTT. As protein: CASSQMGGQMFF.

The chain joins TRBV5-1 to TRBJ2-7; TRBD1 aligns across 7 bases. Germline V gene data show CDR1 as SGHRS and CDR2 as YFSETQ. J was trimmed by 4 bases and V by 7 bases; bases with no gene match: 11. The CDR3 is 14 residues long. The CDR3 loop reads CASSVTGRGYEQYF. The CDR3 DNA follows: TGCGCCAGCTCCGTGACAGGGCGCGGGTACGAGCAGTACTTC. Full variable domain (missing parts from reference TRBV5-1 and TRBJ2-7): KAGVTQTPRYLIKTRGQQVTLSCSPISGHRSVSWYQQTPGQGLQFLFEYFSETQRNKGNFPGRFSGRQFSNSRSEMNVSTLELGDSALYLCASSVTGRGYEQYFGPGTRLTVT.

The genes are TRBV6-5 and TRBJ1-2, with D possibly TRBD1 on 5 matching bases. Trimming took 6 bases from V and 4 from J, leaving 18 bases between them. The CDR3 consists of 15 residues. CDR1 is MNHEY, CDR2 SVGAGI, per germline. The CDR3 protein is CASRRQGLLGYGYTF. The CDR3 DNA is TGTGCCAGCAGGAGGCAGGGCCTGCTTGGCTATGGCTACACCTTC.

A remark on this clone: No conserved phenylalanine or tryptophan ends this CDR3, so it is likely a read error. Because the CDR3's place on the DNA is in doubt, the DNA is left out and the CDR3 is given as listed by TCRdb. This chain connects TRBV6-1 to TRBJ1-1; TRBD1, the table's D call, lacks a check against the DNA. The germline gives CDR1 MNHNS, CDR2 SASEGT. The CDR3 is 16 residues long, ends included. CDR3 in amino acids: CASSEDRGSLTDVHWS.

V is TRBV28 and J is TRBJ2-3; TRBD2 might be the D (7 bases). Germline V lookup: CDR1 MDHEN, CDR2 SYDVKM. The V and J ends lost 3 bases and 4 bases respectively, with 20 bases between them. The CDR3 loop spans 17 amino acids. CDR3 coding DNA: TGTGCCAGCAGTTTCGCCGGGGGGCCGGTTCAGGCAGATACGCAGTATTTT. Its translation: CASSFAGGPVQADTQYF.

V is TRBV5-5 and J is TRBJ2-5; 7 nucleotides align to TRBD1. Germline V CDR1 and CDR2: SGHKS, YYEKEE (reference sequence). The CDR3 spans 15 residues. V shed 3 bases and J 4 bases; nucleotides not matched to a gene: 9. The CDR3 here is CASSSATGDGETQYF. The CDR3 DNA reads as TGTGCCAGCAGCTCCGCTACAGGGGATGGAGAGACCCAGTACTTC. Looking up the rest from reference TRBV5-5 and TRBJ2-5 gives the full variable domain: DAGVTQSPTHLIKTRGQQVTLRCSPISGHKSVSWYQQVLGQGPQFIFQYYEKEERGRGNFPDRFSARQFPNYSSELNVNALLLGDSALYLCASSSATGDGETQYFGPGTRLLVL.

V usage is TRBV30 and J usage is TRBJ2-7; 9 bases align to TRBD1. This CDR3 spans 13 amino acids. Germline CDR1 and CDR2: GTSNPN and SVGIG (reference sequence). J lost 1 base, V lost 3 bases, and 1 base had no gene match. The CDR3 DNA is TGTGCCTGGAGGGACAGGGGTTCCTACGAGCAGTACTTC. It yields the protein CAWRDRGSYEQYF.

CDR3 protein: CAWSGHRGSAYEQYF. The CDR3 region has the DNA TGTGCCTGGAGTGGACACAGGGGGAGCGCCTACGAGCAGTACTTC. This chain uses TRBV30 with TRBJ2-7; 8 bases fit TRBD1. Per germline, CDR1 GTSNPN and CDR2 SVGIG (reference sequence). V lost 1 base to trimming and J lost 2 bases; unmatched junction nucleotides: 7. The CDR3 has 15 amino acids.

This chain connects TRBV2 to TRBJ1-1, with 7 bases identical to TRBD1. V shed 6 bases, J shed 0 bases, and the junction held 7 bases outside the gene matches. Germline V gene data show CDR1 as SNHLY and CDR2 as FYNNEI. The CDR3 consists of 15 residues. The CDR3 is CASRVTDRLNTEAFF. The CDR3 DNA follows: TGTGCCAGCAGGGTGACGGACAGGCTGAACACTGAAGCTTTCTTT.

The CDR3 sequence is CASSPTQGFGYTF. The CDR3 bases are TGTGCCAGCAGCCCTACTCAGGGGTTTGGCTACACCTTC. This rearrangement joins TRBV14 to TRBJ1-2, with a tentative D call TRBD1 (6 bases). The germline V gene encodes CDR1 SGHDN and CDR2 FVKESK. The CDR3 consists of 13 residues. Trimming took 4 bases from V and 7 from J, leaving 13 bases between them.

This chain uses TRBV19 with TRBJ1-1; 8 nucleotides align to TRBD1. The CDR3 is 17 residues long. Per germline, CDR1 LNHDA and CDR2 SQIVND (reference sequence). V was clipped by 7 bases and J by 0 bases; unmatched bases: 13. This chain's CDR3 is CASTFRGPNEMNTEAFF. DNA for the CDR3: TGTGCCAGTACTTTCAGGGGGCCGAATGAAATGAACACTGAAGCTTTCTTT.

This clone was counted a single time. The chain is built from TRBV19 and TRBJ2-2; 12 nucleotides match TRBD2. The V gene's germline CDR1 is LNHDA and CDR2 SQIVND (reference sequence). J was trimmed by 1 base and V by 8 bases; bases with no gene match: 2. The CDR3 is 15 amino acids. CDR3 nucleotides: TGTGCCAGTCGGACTAGCGGGATGAACACCGGGGAGCTGTTTTTT. Residues: CASRTSGMNTGELFF.

The chain employs TRBV27 and TRBJ1-2; 7 bases are a match to TRBD1. CDR1 and CDR2 (germline): MNHEY, SMNVEV (reference sequence). Losses at the gene ends were 5 bases for V and 4 bases for J; bases not matched to a gene: 7. The CDR3 length is 14 residues. CDR3 in DNA: TGTGCCAGCAGTCCCACAGGGGTGGCCTATGGCTACACCTTC. Protein: CASSPTGVAYGYTF.

This chain connects TRBV28 to TRBJ1-1; D is perhaps TRBD1 (6 bases). CDR1 is MDHEN and CDR2 is SYDVKM in the germline V gene. This CDR3 spans 15 amino acids. The ends were cut back, 6 bases at V and 5 bases at J, with 19 bases in the middle. The DNA of the CDR3 is TGTGCCAGCAGCTCCAGAAAACAGGGTCGGACTGAAGCTTTCTTT. It encodes CASSSRKQGRTEAFF.

V gene TRBV5-4 combines with J gene TRBJ2-1, with 7 bases identical to TRBD2. The V segment lost 0 bases and the J segment 12 bases; nucleotides outside the gene matches: 0. Germline V lookup: CDR1 SGHNT, CDR2 YYREEE (reference sequence). There are 11 residues in the CDR3. The CDR3 region is CASSLAGGQFF. The CDR3 bases are TGTGCCAGCAGCTTGGCGGGGGGGCAGTTCTTC. The whole variable domain, filled in from reference TRBV5-4 and TRBJ2-1, reads ETGVTQSPTHLIKTRGQQVTLRCSSQSGHNTVSWYQQALGQGPQFIFQYYREEENGRGNFPPRFSGLQFPNYSSELNVNALELDDSALYLCASSLAGGQFFGPGTRLTVL.

Points on this clone: In the same sample, other DNA sequences code for this CDR3. The chain is built from TRBV6-5 and TRBJ1-1; D is undetermined. Germline assignment: CDR1 MNHEY and CDR2 SVGAGI. The V end lost 0 bases, the J end lost 5 bases, and 7 bases lay between the germline ends. This CDR3 contains 13 residues. CDR3: CASSYSRGTEAFF. The DNA of the CDR3 is TGTGCCAGCAGTTACTCGAGAGGGACTGAAGCTTTCTTT.

This clone showed up just a few times. The rearrangement uses TRBV29-1 and TRBJ2-5; D might be TRBD2 (6 bases). CDR3 length: 12 amino acids. Trimming took 7 bases from V and 4 from J, leaving 13 bases between them. Germline-derived CDR1 and CDR2 are SQVTM and ANQGSEA. The CDR3 sequence is CSGEAQGETQYF. For the CDR3, the DNA is TGCAGCGGGGAGGCGCAGGGAGAGACCCAGTACTTC. Full variable domain (rest looked up from reference TRBV29-1 and TRBJ2-5): SAVISQKPSRDICQRGTSLTIQCQVDSQVTMMFWYRQQPGQSLTLIATANQGSEATYESGFVIDKFPISRPNLTFSTLTVSNMSPEDSSIYLCSGEAQGETQYFGPGTRLLVL.

V gene TRBV6-5 combines with J gene TRBJ1-6; D possibly corresponds to TRBD1 (6 bases). The CDR3 spans 13 residues. From germline, CDR1 is MNHEY and CDR2 SVGAGI. V was clipped by 6 bases and J by 8 bases, with 11 bases between them. The CDR3: CASSRQADSPLHF. DNA of the CDR3: TGTGCCAGCAGCCGACAGGCGGATTCACCCCTCCACTTT.

The chain has TRBV9 and TRBJ2-5; D gene unclear. Trimming cost V 6 bases and J 5 bases, with 20 bases left between them. The CDR3 has 15 residues. Germline lookup yields CDR1 SGDLS and CDR2 YYNGEE. The CDR3 loop is CASNSGSLLSETQYF. CDR3 DNA: TGTGCCAGCAACTCAGGAAGCCTCCTGAGCGAGACCCAGTACTTC.

The chain has TRBV10-3 and TRBJ2-7, with TRBD1 matching over 7 bases. The CDR3 runs to 15 residues. Germline V lookup: CDR1 ENHRY, CDR2 SYGVKD. Trimming removed 9 bases from V and 5 bases from J; junction bases left unmatched: 16. This chain's CDR3 is CAILLLTGDSHEQYF. CDR3 sequence (DNA): TGTGCCATTCTTCTTCTAACAGGGGATAGTCACGAGCAGTACTTC.

V is TRBV11-3 and J is TRBJ2-7; 8 bases match TRBD2. Germline lookup yields CDR1 SGHNT and CDR2 YENEEA. Trimming removed 1 base from V and 8 bases from J; junction bases left unmatched: 10. The length of the CDR3 is 15 residues. CDR3 nucleotide sequence: TGTGCCAGCAGCTTAGGTTTCTCTAGCGGGCAGAAGCAGTACTTC. This translates into CASSLGFSSGQKQYF.

The rearrangement links TRBV6-5 to TRBJ1-2, with a tentative D call TRBD1 (5 bases). From germline, CDR1 is MNHEY and CDR2 SVGAGI. V gave up 11 bases and J gave up 0 bases, with 13 bases separating them. The CDR3 has 13 amino acids. Here the CDR3 reads CAGGETTNYGYTF. DNA for the CDR3: TGTGCCGGGGGGGAGACCACTAACTATGGCTACACCTTC.

The chain joins TRBV20-1 to TRBJ1-6; 10 bases align to TRBD1. The CDR3 consists of 17 residues. The germline gives CDR1 DFQATT, CDR2 SNEGSKA (reference sequence). The V segment lost 3 bases and the J segment 3 bases; nucleotides outside the gene matches: 8. The CDR3 here is CSASNRDRGIYNSPLHF. DNA of the CDR3: TGCAGTGCTAGTAACCGGGACAGGGGCATCTATAATTCACCCCTCCACTTT.

The rearrangement uses TRBV14 and TRBJ2-2, with D unclear. The CDR3 loop spans 14 amino acids. V lost 4 bases and J 2 bases, leaving 8 bases between the germline ends. Germline loops: CDR1 SGHDN, CDR2 FVKESK. CDR3 DNA: TGTGCCAGCAGCCGCCTCAGTAACACCGGGGAGCTGTTTTTT. Translating it yields CASSRLSNTGELFF.